These 28 T cell receptor beta chains share one sample of origin, sequenced in a study of human T cells and chemical hapten exposure. TCRdb reprocessed the RACE reads via MiXCR and lists one record per CDR3 protein. The sample carries over 55,000 distinct CDR3 sequences, over 9% recorded once. Time point denoted: pre-sensitization, week 0. Treatment specified: therapeutic diphenylcyclopropenone sensitization with weekly scalp DPC. The sample was whole blood, taken in connection with sensitization to the hapten diphenylcyclopropenone (DPC). These receptor sequences come from a man aged 35 to 55 with alopecia areata. Some clones in this sample may be carry-over from other donors' samples.

This clonotype is deemed large. V is TRBV6-2 or TRBV6-3 and J is TRBJ2-1; 9 bases align to TRBD2. Losses at the gene ends were 4 bases for V and 7 bases for J; bases not matched to a gene: 8. The CDR3 length is 15 residues. Germline values: CDR1 MNHEY, CDR2 SVGEGT. CDR3 nucleotides: TGTGCCAGCAGTTTACTAGCGGGCCTGGGGAATGAGCAGTTCTTC. It translates to CASSLLAGLGNEQFF.

The chain carries TRBV6-5 and TRBJ2-7, with 9 bases lining up with TRBD2. V shed 4 bases and J 0 bases; nucleotides not matched to a gene: 4. There are 15 residues in the CDR3. CDR1 is MNHEY and CDR2 is SVGAGI in the germline V gene. CDR3 sequence reads: CASSLAGASSYEQYF. DNA of the CDR3: TGTGCCAGCAGTTTAGCGGGAGCATCCTCCTACGAGCAGTACTTC.

V and J are TRBV28 and TRBJ2-6, with TRBD1 as a possible D gene (5 bases). The CDR3 covers 16 residues. Germline V gene lookup returns CDR1 MDHEN and CDR2 SYDVKM. Trimming took 3 bases from V and 0 from J, leaving 9 bases between them. The CDR3 nucleotides are TGTGCCAGCAGTTTCAGGGCGGTCTCTGGGGCCAACGTCCTGACTTTC. Its translation: CASSFRAVSGANVLTF.

This clonotype was seen repeatedly, ten times or more. This chain uses TRBV28 with TRBJ1-5; 7 nucleotides agree with TRBD1. This CDR3 is 14 amino acids long. J was trimmed by 6 bases and V by 2 bases; bases with no gene match: 4. Per the germline V gene, CDR1 is MDHEN and CDR2 is SYDVKM. The chain's CDR3 is CASSLTGATQPQHF. The CDR3 DNA follows: TGTGCCAGCAGTTTAACAGGGGCCACTCAGCCCCAGCATTTT.

The rearrangement joins TRBV27 to TRBJ1-1; a weak D match, TRBD1 (6 bases). Germline V gives CDR1 MNHEY, CDR2 SMNVEV (reference sequence). V was shortened by 3 bases and J by 0 bases, with 8 bases between the two germline ends. The CDR3 length is 14 residues. The CDR3 loop reads CASSLGALNTEAFF. DNA for the CDR3: TGTGCCAGCAGTTTGGGGGCGTTGAACACTGAAGCTTTCTTT.

At least ten counts were recorded for this clonotype. The chain couples TRBV7-9 to TRBJ2-1; no reliable D call. Germline-derived CDR1 and CDR2 are SEHNR and FQNEAQ (reference sequence). V gave up 1 base and J gave up 5 bases, with 9 bases separating them. The CDR3 is 14 residues long. The DNA of the CDR3 is TGTGCCAGCAGCTTAGAGAGTCTGAACAATGAGCAGTTCTTC. This translates into CASSLESLNNEQFF.

This clonotype was seen a handful of times. V and J are TRBV29-1 and TRBJ1-2; D perhaps matches TRBD1 (5 bases). Germline CDR1 reads SQVTM; CDR2 reads ANQGSEA. The ends were cut back, 5 bases at V and 4 bases at J, with 14 bases in the middle. This CDR3 spans 13 amino acids. CDR3 in DNA: TGCAGCGTTCATGGACCAGGGATCTATGGCTACACCTTC. Residues: CSVHGPGIYGYTF.

V is TRBV3-1 and J is TRBJ2-7; tentatively, D is TRBD2 (6 bases). The germline V gene has CDR1 LGHDT and CDR2 YNNKEL (reference sequence). There are 15 residues in the CDR3. Trimming pared 4 bases from V and 6 bases from J, leaving 19 bases between. The CDR3 here is CASSLKPGGWVEQYF. In DNA, the CDR3 is TGTGCCAGCAGCCTCAAGCCCGGGGGTTGGGTCGAGCAGTACTTC.

This clonotype came up many times. The chain is built from TRBV12-5 and TRBJ2-5; D unresolved. CDR3 length: 12 residues. With 7 bases removed from V and 1 base from J, the gap between germline ends came to 7 bases. Germline-derived CDR1 and CDR2 are LGHNT and FRNRAP. CDR3 DNA: TGTGCTAGTGCTGCGAGCCAAGAGACCCAGTACTTC. This sequence encodes CASAASQETQYF.

This clonotype was seen repeatedly, ten times or more. The chain joins TRBV5-4 to TRBJ2-4; 8 bases map to TRBD1. The J segment lost 4 bases and the V segment lost 2 bases, leaving 14 bases of the junction unmatched. CDR3 length: 18 residues. The V gene's germline CDR1 is SGHNT and CDR2 YYREEE (reference sequence). CDR3 nucleotide sequence: TGTGCCAGCAGCTTTACACAAGGACAGGGAAATTATAAAAACATTCAGTACTTC. Its protein is CASSFTQGQGNYKNIQYF.

The J gene is TRBJ1-2, the V gene TRBV7-6; 7 positions agree with TRBD1. Germline lookup yields CDR1 SGHVS and CDR2 FNYEAQ. The V segment lost 4 bases and the J segment 8 bases; nucleotides outside the gene matches: 13. This CDR3 spans 15 amino acids. The CDR3 loop reads CASSSEQGSLRGYTF. In DNA, the CDR3 is TGTGCCAGCAGCTCCGAACAGGGGAGTCTAAGGGGCTACACCTTC. Complete variable domain (other parts from reference TRBV7-6 and TRBJ1-2): GAGVSQSPRYKVTKRGQDVALRCDPISGHVSLYWYRQALGQGPEFLTYFNYEAQQDKSGLPNDRFSAERPEGSISTLTIQRTEQRDSAMYRCASSSEQGSLRGYTFGSGTRLTVV.

Ten or more counts support this clonotype. This rearrangement joins TRBV3-1 to TRBJ2-7; tentatively, D is TRBD2 (6 bases). This CDR3 has 13 amino acids. The V end was cut by 4 bases, the J end by 6 bases, with 13 bases between. Germline CDR1 LGHDT, CDR2 YNNKEL (reference sequence). The CDR3 sequence: CASSPRGGLEQYF. For the CDR3, the DNA is TGTGCCAGCAGCCCCCGGGGAGGTCTCGAGCAGTACTTC.

The sample holds many counts of this clonotype. This chain uses TRBV12-3 or TRBV12-4 with TRBJ1-2; D remains unclear. V lost 3 bases to trimming and J lost 6 bases, with 8 bases between them. The CDR3 runs to 12 residues. CDR3 sequence: CASSFGQDGYTF. The CDR3 DNA reads TGTGCCAGCAGTTTCGGGCAGGATGGCTACACCTTC.

The rearrangement uses TRBV12-3 or TRBV12-4 and TRBJ2-1; 11 nucleotides agree with TRBD1. Trimming at V came to 0 bases and at J to 8 bases, leaving 6 bases not matched to a gene. This CDR3 region has 16 residues. The DNA for the CDR3 is TGTGCCAGCAGTTTAGCGATGGGGACAGGGGGAGATGAGCAGTTCTTC. It translates to CASSLAMGTGGDEQFF.

The genes are TRBV28 and TRBJ2-1; D is unclear. V lost 7 bases and J lost 2, with 6 bases in between. CDR3 length equals 12 residues. The germline V gene has CDR1 MDHEN and CDR2 SYDVKM. CDR3: CASTSTYNEQFF. The CDR3 DNA is TGTGCCAGCACTTCGACCTACAATGAGCAGTTCTTC.

This clonotype was counted between two and nine times. The chain links TRBV14 to TRBJ2-3; D is uncertain. V lost 3 bases and J 3 bases, leaving 16 bases between the germline ends. The CDR3 covers 16 residues. Germline loops: CDR1 SGHDN, CDR2 FVKESK. CDR3 residues: CASSHRTSRSTDTQYF. CDR3 nucleotide sequence: TGTGCCAGCAGCCACCGAACCAGTCGGTCGACAGATACGCAGTATTTT. The whole variable domain, filled in from reference TRBV14 and TRBJ2-3, reads EAGVTQFPSHSVIEKGQTVTLRCDPISGHDNLYWYRRVMGKEIKFLLHFVKESKQDESGMPNNRFLAERTGGTYSTLKVQPAELEDSGVYFCASSHRTSRSTDTQYFGPGTRLTVL.

V gene TRBV21-1 combines with J gene TRBJ2-4; TRBD1 is the table's D call and was not checked against the DNA. TRBV21-1 is tagged as a pseudogene. CDR3 size: 18 residues. The CDR3 spells CASPYGGRLMLWDVSQYF. The CDR3 coding sequence is TGTGCCAGCCCGTATGGGGGACGCTTAATGCTTTGGGATGTCTCTCAGTACTTC.

This clonotype was recorded at least ten times. The chain couples TRBV28 to TRBJ2-1, with 7 bases lining up with TRBD1. V was clipped by 6 bases and J by 6 bases; unmatched bases: 11. CDR1 is MDHEN, CDR2 SYDVKM, per germline. This CDR3 has 15 residues. CDR3 sequence: CASSPQGEGANEQFF. The CDR3 DNA is TGTGCCAGCAGCCCGCAGGGCGAGGGGGCCAATGAGCAGTTCTTC.

This clonotype was detected ten times or more. The chain carries TRBV6-5 and TRBJ2-5; D not resolved. Germline V gives CDR1 MNHEY, CDR2 SVGAGI. V was clipped by 7 bases and J by 2 bases, with 5 bases between them. CDR3 length equals 11 residues. The CDR3 DNA sequence: TGTGCCAGCAAAAGGCAAGAGACCCAGTACTTC. This translates into CASKRQETQYF.

The chain carries TRBV28 and TRBJ2-5; 11 bases line up with TRBD2. Germline values: CDR1 MDHEN, CDR2 SYDVKM. CDR3 length equals 14 residues. Trimming at V came to 8 bases and at J to 2 bases, leaving 4 bases not matched to a gene. The CDR3, as DNA: TGTGCCAGCGGGACTAGCGGCCCTCAAGAGACCCAGTACTTC. This sequence encodes CASGTSGPQETQYF.

This clonotype was recorded many times. V is TRBV28 and J is TRBJ2-7; no clear D gene. The CDR3 covers 12 residues. CDR1 and CDR2 (germline): MDHEN, SYDVKM. V shed 6 bases and J shed 3 bases, with 9 bases lying between them. The CDR3 protein is CASRSGRYEQYF. The DNA for the CDR3 is TGTGCCAGCAGATCAGGACGCTACGAGCAGTACTTC.

The chain is built from TRBV7-8 and TRBJ2-2; D possibly corresponds to TRBD1 (6 bases). CDR1 is SGHVS and CDR2 is FQNEAQ in the germline V gene. Between the trimmed V and J ends, which lost 6 bases and 0 bases, there was a span of 14 bases. This CDR3 region has 16 residues. CDR3 nucleotide sequence: TGTGCCAGCAGAAAACAGGGTACTGCGAACACCGGGGAGCTGTTTTTT. As protein: CASRKQGTANTGELFF.

This clonotype was counted ten times or more. The chain has TRBV6-5 and TRBJ2-1; D unclear. V lost 0 bases, J lost 8 bases, and 11 bases lay in between. CDR1 and CDR2 (germline): MNHEY, SVGAGI. This CDR3 is built from 14 residues. CDR3 in amino acids: CASSYSPGIDEQFF. The DNA for the CDR3 is TGTGCCAGCAGTTACTCGCCCGGCATCGATGAGCAGTTCTTC.

This clonotype was observed at least ten times. The chain is built from TRBV7-6 and TRBJ2-1; 8 nucleotides align to TRBD2. Germline V gene sequence: CDR1 SGHVS, CDR2 FNYEAQ. V dropped 5 bases and J dropped 7; count of bases not matched to a gene: 10. This CDR3 is 15 amino acids long. This CDR3 reads CASSRSAGGGNEQFF. For the CDR3, the DNA is TGTGCCAGCAGCCGCAGCGCGGGAGGAGGGAATGAGCAGTTCTTC.

This clonotype has ten or more counts. This chain connects TRBV11-2 to TRBJ2-1; 9 bases match TRBD2. With V trimmed by 0 bases and J by 2 bases, 2 bases remained unmatched. CDR3 length: 16 amino acids. Germline-derived CDR1 and CDR2 are SGHAT and FQNNGV. CDR3 sequence (DNA): TGTGCCAGCAGCTTAGACCCTAGCGGGACCTACAATGAGCAGTTCTTC. Translated, it gives CASSLDPSGTYNEQFF.

This clonotype was seen a handful of times. The V and J genes are TRBV19 and TRBJ2-2; 11 bases agree with TRBD1. With 3 bases clipped from V and 3 bases from J, the junction kept 3 bases outside the gene matches. Germline V lookup: CDR1 LNHDA, CDR2 SQIVND (reference sequence). CDR3 size: 16 residues. CDR3 loop: CASSIGTGGYTGELFF. In DNA form, the CDR3 reads TGTGCCAGTAGTATCGGGACAGGGGGATACACCGGGGAGCTGTTTTTT.

This clonotype appeared a few times. The V call is TRBV6-6, the J call TRBJ2-6; possible D gene TRBD1, 5 bases. The CDR3 totals 15 residues. Germline CDR1 is MNHNY and CDR2 is SVGAGI (reference sequence). The germline V and J ends were trimmed by 0 bases and 4 bases, with 7 bases remaining between them. DNA of the CDR3: TGTGCCAGCAGTTACTCAGGGGTCGGGGCCAACGTCCTGACTTTC. Amino acids: CASSYSGVGANVLTF.

This sequence joins TRBV6-2 or TRBV6-3 and TRBJ1-1; 7 bases are a match to TRBD1. Germline trimming cut 8 bases from V and 5 bases from J; bases unmatched to any gene: 8. The V gene's germline CDR1 is MNHEY and CDR2 SVGEGT. The CDR3 spans 13 residues. The CDR3 DNA sequence: TGTGCCAGCTGGAAGGGGGCCCTAACTGAAGCTTTCTTT. Protein sequence: CASWKGALTEAFF.